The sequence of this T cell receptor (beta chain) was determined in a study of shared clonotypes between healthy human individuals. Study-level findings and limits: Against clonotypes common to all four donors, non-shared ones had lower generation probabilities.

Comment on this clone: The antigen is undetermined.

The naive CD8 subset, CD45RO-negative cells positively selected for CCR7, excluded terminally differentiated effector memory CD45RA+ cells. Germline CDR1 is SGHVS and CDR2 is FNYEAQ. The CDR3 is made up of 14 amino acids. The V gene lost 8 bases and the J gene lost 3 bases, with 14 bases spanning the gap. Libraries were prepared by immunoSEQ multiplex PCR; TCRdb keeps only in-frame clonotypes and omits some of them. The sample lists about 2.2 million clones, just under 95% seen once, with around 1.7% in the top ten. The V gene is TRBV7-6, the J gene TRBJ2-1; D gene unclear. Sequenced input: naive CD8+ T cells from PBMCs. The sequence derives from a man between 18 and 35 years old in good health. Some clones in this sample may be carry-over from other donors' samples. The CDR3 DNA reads TGTGCCAGCGCCCGTACCCTTTTCTACAATGAGCAGTTCTTC. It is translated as CASARTLFYNEQFF.